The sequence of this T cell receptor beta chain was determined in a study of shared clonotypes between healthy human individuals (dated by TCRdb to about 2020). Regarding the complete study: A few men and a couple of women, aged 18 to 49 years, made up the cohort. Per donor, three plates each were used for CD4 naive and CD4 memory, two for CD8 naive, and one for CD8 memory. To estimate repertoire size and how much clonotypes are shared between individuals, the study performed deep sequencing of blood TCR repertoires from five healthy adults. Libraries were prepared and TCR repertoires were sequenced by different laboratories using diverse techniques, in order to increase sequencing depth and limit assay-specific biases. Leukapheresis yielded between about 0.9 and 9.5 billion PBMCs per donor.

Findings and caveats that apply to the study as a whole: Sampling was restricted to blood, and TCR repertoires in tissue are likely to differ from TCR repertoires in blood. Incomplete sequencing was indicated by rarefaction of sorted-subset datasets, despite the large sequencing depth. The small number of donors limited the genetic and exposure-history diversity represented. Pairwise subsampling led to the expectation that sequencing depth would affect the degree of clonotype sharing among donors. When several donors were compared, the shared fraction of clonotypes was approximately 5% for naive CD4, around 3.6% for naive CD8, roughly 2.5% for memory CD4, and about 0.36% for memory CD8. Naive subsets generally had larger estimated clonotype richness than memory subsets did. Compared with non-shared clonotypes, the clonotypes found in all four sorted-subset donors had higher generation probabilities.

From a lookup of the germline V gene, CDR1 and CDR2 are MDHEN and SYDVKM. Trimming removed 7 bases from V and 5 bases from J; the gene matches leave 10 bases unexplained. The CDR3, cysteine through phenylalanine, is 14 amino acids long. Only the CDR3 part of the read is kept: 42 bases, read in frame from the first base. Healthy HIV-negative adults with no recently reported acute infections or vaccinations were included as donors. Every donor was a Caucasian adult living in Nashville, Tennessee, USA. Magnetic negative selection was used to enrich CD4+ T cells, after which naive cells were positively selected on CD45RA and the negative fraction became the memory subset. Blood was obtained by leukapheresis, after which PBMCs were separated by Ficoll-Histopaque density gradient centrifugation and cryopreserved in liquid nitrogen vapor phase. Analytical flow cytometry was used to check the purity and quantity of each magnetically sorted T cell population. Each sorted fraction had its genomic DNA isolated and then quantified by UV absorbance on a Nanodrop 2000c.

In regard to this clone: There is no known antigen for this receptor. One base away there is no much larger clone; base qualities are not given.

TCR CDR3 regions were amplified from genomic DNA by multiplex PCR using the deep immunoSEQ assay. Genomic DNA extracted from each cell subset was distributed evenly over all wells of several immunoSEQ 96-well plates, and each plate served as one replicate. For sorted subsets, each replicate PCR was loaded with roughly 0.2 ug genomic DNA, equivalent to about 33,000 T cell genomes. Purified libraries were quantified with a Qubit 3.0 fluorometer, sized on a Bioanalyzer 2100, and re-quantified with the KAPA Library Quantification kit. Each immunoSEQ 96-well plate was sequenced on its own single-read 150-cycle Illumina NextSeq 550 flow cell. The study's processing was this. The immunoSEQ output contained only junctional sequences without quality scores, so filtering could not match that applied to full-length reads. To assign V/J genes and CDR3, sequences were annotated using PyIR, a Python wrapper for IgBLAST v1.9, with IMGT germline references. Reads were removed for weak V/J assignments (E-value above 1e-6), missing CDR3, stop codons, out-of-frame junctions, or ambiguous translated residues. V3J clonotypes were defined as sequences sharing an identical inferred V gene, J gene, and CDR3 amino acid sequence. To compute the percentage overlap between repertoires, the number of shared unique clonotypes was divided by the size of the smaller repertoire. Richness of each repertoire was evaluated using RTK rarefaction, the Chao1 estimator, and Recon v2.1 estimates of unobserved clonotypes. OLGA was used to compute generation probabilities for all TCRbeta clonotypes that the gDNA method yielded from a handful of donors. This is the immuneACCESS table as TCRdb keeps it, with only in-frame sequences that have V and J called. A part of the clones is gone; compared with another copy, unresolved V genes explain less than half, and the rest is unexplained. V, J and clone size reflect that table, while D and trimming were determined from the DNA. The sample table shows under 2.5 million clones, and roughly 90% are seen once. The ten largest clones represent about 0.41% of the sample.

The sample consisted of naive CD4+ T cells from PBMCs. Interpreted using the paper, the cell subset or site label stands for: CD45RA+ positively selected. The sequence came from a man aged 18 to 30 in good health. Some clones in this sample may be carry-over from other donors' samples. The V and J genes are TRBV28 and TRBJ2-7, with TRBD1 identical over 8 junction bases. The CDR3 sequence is CASTLLGQANEQYF. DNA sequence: TGTGCCAGCACCCTGTTGGGACAGGCGAACGAGCAGTACTTC.